Reported below is one T cell receptor beta chain. Germline CDR1 reads SEHNR; CDR2 reads FQNEAQ (reference sequence). CDR3 size: 15 residues. The junction had 4 bases not matched to a gene; V was cut back by 3 bases and J by 6 bases. This entry is derived from a study of blood T cell repertoires in COVID-19. As for the study in general: Samples of COVID-19 (acute and convalescent) were obtained from the United States, Italy and Spain. T cells, B-cell-depleted T cells, or PBMCs provided the cDNA or gDNA that served as material.

As originally analysed: From reference gene primer amplification, estimates of nucleated cell counts were derived. Only in-frame clones appear in the TCRdb table, and some are missing; sequencing was by immunoSEQ multiplex PCR. V and J calls and clone size are those listed in that table; D and trimming were worked out from the DNA. The sample lists 250,000 to 350,000 clones; 80% to 90% were seen once. The sequence was collected from a man aged 25-45 years with acute or convalescent COVID-19. Specimen: peripheral blood. The chain joins TRBV7-9 to TRBJ1-6, with 8 nucleotides matching TRBD1. CDR3 sequence (DNA): TGTGCCAGCAGCTTTGACAGGGGTCTTAATTCACCCCTCCACTTT. Translating it yields CASSFDRGLNSPLHF.